The 18 T cell receptor beta chains given below trace back to one sample, sequenced in a study of cytomegalovirus exposure and HLA in healthy donors. 13 Jbeta primers and 60 Vbeta primers were used for the PCR. The repertoire was sequenced with immunoSEQ multiplex PCR; TCRdb's copy has only in-frame clones and lacks some. The profile shows about 160,000 clones, under 80% of them singletons. Source material: PBMCs. The receptors stem from a man aged 35-49 years in good health and CMV-seronegative.

V and J are TRBV28 and TRBJ1-3; D is unclear. V was clipped by 8 bases and J by 3 bases, with 11 bases between them. CDR1 MDHEN and CDR2 SYDVKM come from the germline V gene. The length of the CDR3 is 13 residues. The CDR3 spells CASELGGGNTIYF. The CDR3 DNA sequence: TGTGCCAGCGAACTCGGAGGTGGAAACACCATATATTTT.

This clone has just one count. The V call is TRBV7-2, the J call TRBJ2-5; D is undetermined. The CDR3 length is 14 residues. Trimming took off 5 bases at V and 4 bases at J, with 14 bases between the two ends. CDR1 and CDR2 from the germline V gene are SGHTA and FQGNSA. CDR3 sequence: CASSRRHGSETQYF. The CDR3 DNA reads TGTGCCAGCAGCCGACGACATGGGTCAGAGACCCAGTACTTC.

This chain uses TRBV10-3 with TRBJ2-7, with a weak D call TRBD1 (5 bases). The length of the CDR3 is 12 residues. Trimming shortened V by 2 bases and J by 3 bases, and 5 bases separated the two germline ends. The V gene's germline CDR1 is ENHRY and CDR2 SYGVKD. The CDR3: CAISETGYEQYF. CDR3 bases: TGTGCCATCAGTGAGACAGGCTACGAGCAGTACTTC.

This chain uses TRBV6-5 with TRBJ2-5, with TRBD1 identical over 8 bases. Germline loops: CDR1 MNHEY, CDR2 SVGAGI. The CDR3 totals 15 residues. Germline trimming cut 0 bases from V and 4 bases from J; bases unmatched to any gene: 4. The CDR3 nucleotides are TGTGCCAGCAGTTACTCGACAGGGGTGGGAGAGACCCAGTACTTC. As protein: CASSYSTGVGETQYF.

V and J are TRBV9 and TRBJ1-6; possibly TRBD1 for D (6 bases). CDR1 and CDR2 from the germline V gene are SGDLS and YYNGEE. V was clipped by 4 bases and J by 7 bases, with 15 bases between them. The CDR3 covers 15 residues. CDR3 sequence reads: CASSMTGAPNSPLHF. In nucleotides, the CDR3 is TGTGCCAGCAGCATGACAGGAGCCCCAAATTCACCCCTCCACTTT.

This chain joins TRBV11-1 and TRBJ1-1; D unclear. Germline CDR1 is SGHAT and CDR2 is FQDESV (reference sequence). The V end lost 5 bases, the J end lost 3 bases, and 13 bases lay between the germline ends. The CDR3 covers 14 residues. CDR3 in amino acids: CASSPVITDTEAFF. The CDR3 DNA sequence: TGTGCCAGCAGCCCCGTCATAACAGACACTGAAGCTTTCTTT.

The V and J genes are TRBV19 and TRBJ2-1; no reliable D call. The germline CDR1 and CDR2 sequences are LNHDA and SQIVND (reference sequence). V was trimmed by 3 bases and J by 2 bases, leaving 8 bases between them. This CDR3 spans 14 amino acids. The CDR3 reads CASSIRVTYNEQFF. CDR3 nucleotide sequence: TGTGCCAGTAGTATCCGGGTGACCTACAATGAGCAGTTCTTC. The whole variable domain, remainder taken from reference TRBV19 and TRBJ2-1, is DGGITQSPKYLFRKEGQNVTLSCEQNLNHDAMYWYRQDPGQGLRLIYYSQIVNDFQKGDIAEGYSVSREKKESFPLTVTSAQKNPTAFYLCASSIRVTYNEQFFGPGTRLTVL.

The chain is built from TRBV4-1 and TRBJ2-5; TRBD2 is a possible D gene (6 bases). The CDR3 is made up of 16 amino acids. The germline V and J ends were trimmed by 4 bases and 2 bases, with 17 bases remaining between them. Germline CDR1 and CDR2: MGHRA and YSYEKL. The DNA for the CDR3 is TGCGCCAGCAGCCCCCATCACGGGGCGGGGCAAGAGACCCAGTACTTC. Amino acids: CASSPHHGAGQETQYF.

V is TRBV11-1 and J is TRBJ2-2; D is possibly TRBD1 (5 bases). The CDR3 runs to 16 residues. Germline V gene data show CDR1 as SGHAT and CDR2 as FQDESV (reference sequence). The germline V and J ends were trimmed by 3 bases and 8 bases, with 19 bases remaining between them. In DNA, the CDR3 is TGTGCCAGCAGCTTGGAATTGGACCCAAGGACAGGGGAGCTGTTTTTT. Translation gives CASSLELDPRTGELFF.

The CDR3 sequence: CASSVVGQGNSPLHF. The CDR3 bases are TGTGCCAGCAGCGTAGTCGGTCAGGGGAATTCACCCCTCCACTTT. V gene TRBV9 combines with J gene TRBJ1-6; TRBD1 might be the D (6 bases). CDR3 length: 15 residues. Germline CDR1 is SGDLS and CDR2 is YYNGEE. V shed 0 bases and J shed 7 bases, with 11 bases lying between them.

This clone was seen only once. The chain carries TRBV7-8 and TRBJ1-1; TRBD1 matches at 7 bases. CDR1 and CDR2 (germline): SGHVS, FQNEAQ. This CDR3 is 17 amino acids long. J was trimmed by 5 bases and V by 3 bases; bases with no gene match: 15. The CDR3 nucleotides read TGTGCCAGCAGCTTTACAGGGGTCGTTAGCAGGGTAACTGAAGCTTTCTTT. It yields the protein CASSFTGVVSRVTEAFF.

In nucleotides, the CDR3 is TGCGCCAGCAGCCAAGATAGGACAACGAACACTGAAGCTTTCTTT. It codes for CASSQDRTTNTEAFF. The chain employs TRBV4-3 and TRBJ1-1, with D maybe TRBD1 (5 bases). The CDR3 is 15 amino acids. Between the trimmed V and J ends, which lost 0 bases and 1 base, there was a span of 9 bases. Germline V gene sequence: CDR1 LGHNA, CDR2 YSLEER.

The V and J genes are TRBV5-4 and TRBJ2-5, with 8 bases matching TRBD2. This CDR3 region has 15 residues. Germline V lookup: CDR1 SGHNT, CDR2 YYREEE (reference sequence). The V and J ends lost 1 base and 10 bases, in that order; junction bases with no gene match: 12. The CDR3 sequence is CASSLRGLAYGDQYF. The CDR3 DNA is TGTGCCAGCAGCTTGAGAGGACTAGCATACGGGGACCAGTACTTC.

V and J are TRBV27 and TRBJ1-5, with 7 bases identical to TRBD1. Germline V gene sequence: CDR1 MNHEY, CDR2 SMNVEV (reference sequence). The CDR3 runs 14 residues. The V and J ends lost 0 bases and 7 bases, in that order; junction bases with no gene match: 3. The CDR3 bases are TGTGCCAGCAGTTTATCAGGGGGCCAACAGCCCCAGCATTTT. Translating gives CASSLSGGQQPQHF.

The chain recombines TRBV5-6 with TRBJ2-3; TRBD1 matches 12 bases. J lost 5 bases, V lost 3 bases, and 10 bases had no gene match. This CDR3 comprises 17 residues. Per the germline V gene, CDR1 is SGHDT and CDR2 is YYEEEE. The CDR3 nucleotides read TGTGCCAGCAGCTCCACCAGGGACAGGGGGCTGGGAGATACGCAGTATTTT. Its protein product is CASSSTRDRGLGDTQYF.

The rearrangement links TRBV7-3 to TRBJ2-1; 8 bases are a match to TRBD2. There are 15 residues in the CDR3. Germline CDR1 SGHTA, CDR2 FQGTGA. V gave up 5 bases and J gave up 5 bases; unmatched junction bases: 8. As DNA, the CDR3 is TGTGCCAGCAGCCAACGGCGGGGGGTCCACAATGAGCAGTTCTTC. It specifies CASSQRRGVHNEQFF.

V gene TRBV6-1 combines with J gene TRBJ2-7; D perhaps matches TRBD2 (6 bases). Trimming took 6 bases from V and 0 from J, leaving 15 bases between them. Germline values: CDR1 MNHNS, CDR2 SASEGT. CDR3 length: 15 residues. The CDR3 loop is CASRLRTKSSYEQYF. CDR3 DNA: TGTGCCAGCAGGCTTCGGACTAAGAGCTCCTACGAGCAGTACTTC.

This chain uses TRBV15 with TRBJ1-5; possible D gene TRBD1, 6 bases. The germline CDR1 and CDR2 sequences are LNHNV and YYDKDF (reference sequence). Trimming removed 2 bases at V and 0 bases at J, with 11 bases between. CDR3 length equals 16 residues. The CDR3 loop is CATSRSGTNSNQPQHF. The DNA for the CDR3 is TGTGCCACCAGCAGATCCGGGACAAATAGCAATCAGCCCCAGCATTTT.